The 31 T cell receptor beta chains listed next were all sequenced from one sample in a study of cytomegalovirus exposure and HLA in healthy donors. 13 Jbeta primers and 60 Vbeta primers were used for the PCR. Produced via immunoSEQ multiplex PCR; TCRdb's table is partial and in-frame only. This table holds roughly 190,000 clones, around 81% found once. Material for sequencing was PBMCs. All receptors come from a young man in good health and CMV-seronegative.

The rearrangement uses TRBV4-3 and TRBJ1-5; D unresolved. V lost 0 bases, J lost 5 bases, and 5 bases lay in between. The CDR3 is made up of 13 amino acids. Germline CDR1 and CDR2: LGHNA and YSLEER. Written as DNA, the CDR3 is TGCGCCAGCAGCCAAGATTTAGATCAGCCCCAGCATTTT. Its translation: CASSQDLDQPQHF.

The V and J genes are TRBV14 and TRBJ1-1, with 7 positions matching TRBD1. After removal of 0 bases from V and 7 bases from J, the junction contained 5 bases not matched to a gene. CDR1 and CDR2 from the germline V gene are SGHDN and FVKESK. The CDR3 loop spans 14 amino acids. CDR3: CASSQDRGQLEAFF. In DNA form, the CDR3 reads TGTGCCAGCAGCCAAGATCGGGGACAGCTTGAAGCTTTCTTT.

The chain joins TRBV5-1 to TRBJ2-5, with TRBD2 matching 15 bases. Germline-derived CDR1 and CDR2 are SGHRS and YFSETQ. The CDR3 is 15 residues long. Germline trimming cut 5 bases from V and 4 bases from J; bases unmatched to any gene: 3. The CDR3 DNA reads as TGCGCCAGCAGGCCGGGACTAGCGGGGGGAGAGACCCAGTACTTC. It translates to CASRPGLAGGETQYF.

For this clone: Other DNA sequences in this sample translate to the same CDR3. V gene TRBV7-8 combines with J gene TRBJ2-5; D gene uncertain. This CDR3 has 11 residues. Germline V gives CDR1 SGHVS, CDR2 FQNEAQ. With 5 bases removed from V and 2 bases from J, the gap between germline ends came to 3 bases. The CDR3 here is CASSPQETQYF. In DNA form, the CDR3 reads TGTGCCAGCAGCCCTCAAGAGACCCAGTACTTC.

The chain is built from TRBV25-1 and TRBJ1-6, with D unclear. V was clipped by 4 bases and J by 0 bases, with 10 bases between them. Germline V gene sequence: CDR1 MGHDK, CDR2 SYGVNS. This CDR3 has 16 residues. The CDR3 sequence is CASSGRRSSYNSPLHF. Written as DNA, the CDR3 is TGTGCCAGCAGTGGTAGACGGAGCTCCTATAATTCACCCCTCCACTTT.

V and J are TRBV4-3 and TRBJ2-3; possible D gene TRBD2, 6 bases. The germline CDR1 and CDR2 sequences are LGHNA and YSLEER. V was clipped by 4 bases and J by 5 bases, with 7 bases between them. This CDR3 has 12 residues. The CDR3: CASSRTKDTQYF. The CDR3 bases are TGCGCCAGCAGCCGGACTAAAGATACGCAGTATTTT.

For this clone: Distinct nucleotide sequences in the sample also encode this CDR3. The CDR3 loop reads CASSLGGYSNQPQHF. DNA for the CDR3: TGTGCCAGCAGCTTAGGAGGGTATAGCAATCAGCCCCAGCATTTT. This chain joins TRBV7-9 and TRBJ1-5; D remains unclear. With 1 base removed from V and 0 bases from J, the gap between germline ends came to 7 bases. This CDR3 contains 15 residues. Looked up from germline, CDR1 is SEHNR and CDR2 is FQNEAQ (reference sequence).

The genes are TRBV5-4 and TRBJ2-3, with 8 bases lining up with TRBD1. V lost 1 base to trimming and J lost 0 bases; unmatched junction nucleotides: 13. CDR3 size: 19 residues. CDR1 SGHNT and CDR2 YYREEE come from the germline V gene (reference sequence). CDR3 DNA: TGTGCCAGCAGCTTGCCCAGGGGGCCACTCCGGAGTAGCACAGATACGCAGTATTTT. The encoded protein is CASSLPRGPLRSSTDTQYF.

The rearrangement links TRBV5-6 to TRBJ2-7; D might be TRBD1 (6 bases). This CDR3 has 14 amino acids. The V end lost 2 bases, the J end lost 1 base, and 10 bases lay between the germline ends. Germline CDR1 reads SGHDT; CDR2 reads YYEEEE. The CDR3 is CASSFSQGSYEQYF. The CDR3 coding sequence is TGTGCCAGCAGCTTCTCTCAGGGGTCCTACGAGCAGTACTTC. The complete variable domain, with remaining parts taken from reference TRBV5-6 and TRBJ2-7, reads DAGVTQSPTHLIKTRGQQVTLRCSPKSGHDTVSWYQQALGQGPQFIFQYYEEEERQRGNFPDRFSGHQFPNYSSELNVNALLLGDSALYLCASSFSQGSYEQYFGPGTRLTVT.

The chain recombines TRBV6-5 with TRBJ2-1; no reliable D call. The germline V and J ends were trimmed by 6 bases and 12 bases, with 12 bases remaining between them. CDR3 length equals 11 residues. Germline V CDR1 and CDR2: MNHEY, SVGAGI. CDR3 bases: TGTGCCAGCAGCTCGTCCCTAAGGCAGTTCTTC. This translates into CASSSSLRQFF.

V usage is TRBV30 and J usage is TRBJ2-2; 7 bases match TRBD2. The junction had 9 bases not matched to a gene; V was cut back by 2 bases and J by 15 bases. This CDR3 is built from 12 residues. In germline, CDR1 is GTSNPN, CDR2 SVGIG (reference sequence). CDR3 loop: CAWSPGAGVMFF. CDR3 bases: TGTGCCTGGAGTCCCGGGGCGGGAGTGATGTTTTTT. Looking up the rest from reference TRBV30 and TRBJ2-2 gives the full variable domain: SQTIHQWPATLVQPVGSPLSLECTVEGTSNPNLYWYRQAAGRGLQLLFYSVGIGQISSEVPQNLSASRPQDRQFILSSKKLLLSDSGFYLCAWSPGAGVMFFGEGSRLTVL.

This chain joins TRBV6-5 and TRBJ1-1; no definite D call. The length of the CDR3 is 15 residues. Trimming cost V 2 bases and J 0 bases, with 10 bases left between them. Per germline, CDR1 MNHEY and CDR2 SVGAGI. This CDR3 is CASSYLAGLNTEAFF. The CDR3 region has the DNA TGTGCCAGCAGTTACCTGGCAGGTCTGAACACTGAAGCTTTCTTT.

In its sample, this clone was seen a few times. CDR3 DNA sequence: TGTGCCAGCAGAAAGACAGGGAGGTACAATGAGCAGTTCTTC. This translates into CASRKTGRYNEQFF. This sequence joins TRBV27 and TRBJ2-1; D might be TRBD1 (7 bases). V lost 6 bases and J 4 bases, leaving 13 bases between the germline ends. CDR1 is MNHEY and CDR2 is SMNVEV in the germline V gene (reference sequence). This CDR3 has 14 residues.

This clone has a handful of counts. The chain combines TRBV29-1 with TRBJ1-2, with D possibly matching TRBD1 (5 bases). V lost 3 bases and J 4 bases, leaving 9 bases between the germline ends. This CDR3 region has 12 residues. CDR1 SQVTM and CDR2 ANQGSEA come from the germline V gene. CDR3 nucleotides: TGCAGCGTTGAGACAGAAATCTATGGCTACACCTTC. Its protein product is CSVETEIYGYTF.

The CDR3 protein is CASSFEFLPYEQYF. The CDR3 DNA reads as TGTGCCAGCAGCTTCGAGTTTTTACCCTACGAGCAGTACTTC. V is TRBV7-2 and J is TRBJ2-7; D remains ambiguous. This CDR3 region has 14 residues. CDR1 SGHTA and CDR2 FQGNSA come from the germline V gene. Trimming took off 3 bases at V and 2 bases at J, with 11 bases between the two ends.

CDR3 loop: CAWSDPLAVTLGYGYTF. The DNA of the CDR3 is TGTGCCTGGAGTGACCCTCTAGCTGTCACGCTTGGCTATGGCTACACCTTC. The J gene is TRBJ1-2, the V gene TRBV30; no definite D call. The CDR3 sequence is 17 residues long. With 1 base removed from V and 4 bases from J, the gap between germline ends came to 22 bases. Germline V gives CDR1 GTSNPN, CDR2 SVGIG (reference sequence).

This clone showed up just a few times. The sample has other DNA sequences that encode this CDR3 too. CDR3 nucleotides: TGCGCCAGCAGCTTGAGCTCCTCCTACGAGCAGTACTTC. Its protein product is CASSLSSSYEQYF. V and J are TRBV5-1 and TRBJ2-7, with D unclear. Germline V gives CDR1 SGHRS, CDR2 YFSETQ. The CDR3 extends over 13 amino acids. The V end lost 1 base, the J end lost 0 bases, and 5 bases lay between the germline ends.

This chain connects TRBV7-9 to TRBJ2-5; 7 bases line up with TRBD1. The DNA end favors TRBJ2-7, so the J call may be wrong. The length of the CDR3 is 15 residues. The germline CDR1 and CDR2 sequences are SEHNR and FQNEAQ (reference sequence). In DNA, the CDR3 is TGTGCCAGCAGCCCCCACAGGGGAATGGGGATCGAGCAGTACTTC. It codes for CASSPHRGMGIEQYF.

The V gene is TRBV11-2, the J gene TRBJ1-2, with 8 bases fitting TRBD1. V lost 2 bases, J lost 6 bases, and 8 bases stayed unmatched. CDR1 and CDR2 from the germline V gene are SGHAT and FQNNGV. The CDR3 contains 15 residues. Here the CDR3 DNA reads TGTGCCAGCAGCTTACTCCGGACAGGGAGAAATGGCTACACCTTC. Translated: CASSLLRTGRNGYTF.

This sequence joins TRBV7-9 and TRBJ2-1; unclear D gene. Germline loops: CDR1 SEHNR, CDR2 FQNEAQ (reference sequence). V was shortened by 2 bases and J by 9 bases, with 5 bases between the two germline ends. This CDR3 spans 11 amino acids. This chain's CDR3 is CASSLSVEQFF. For the CDR3, the DNA is TGTGCCAGCAGCTTATCGGTTGAGCAGTTCTTC. Supplemented by reference TRBV7-9 and TRBJ2-1, the full variable domain reads DTGVSQNPRHKITKRGQNVTFRCDPISEHNRLYWYRQTLGQGPEFLTYFQNEAQLEKSRLLSDRFSAERPKGSFSTLEIQRTEQGDSAMYLCASSLSVEQFFGPGTRLTVL.

The V gene is TRBV5-1, the J gene TRBJ1-1; D not certain. Germline lookup yields CDR1 SGHRS and CDR2 YFSETQ. The CDR3 is 14 residues long. The V end was cut by 0 bases, the J end by 1 base, with 7 bases between. The DNA of the CDR3 is TGCGCCAGCAGCTTGGCCCCGGGGAACACTGAAGCTTTCTTT. It is translated as CASSLAPGNTEAFF.

This chain uses TRBV10-3 with TRBJ2-5; 16 bases are shared with TRBD2. The CDR3 spans 22 residues. Germline V CDR1 and CDR2: ENHRY, SYGVKD. V lost 7 bases and J lost 5; bases outside the gene matches: 25. The CDR3: CAITGERTLGTSGGAMPETQYF. The DNA for the CDR3 is TGTGCCATCACCGGAGAACGGACCCTCGGGACTAGCGGGGGGGCCATGCCGGAGACCCAGTACTTC.

J is TRBJ2-7 and V is TRBV11-3, with TRBD2 as a possible D gene (6 bases). The CDR3 spans 12 residues. The ends were cut back, 3 bases at V and 6 bases at J, with 9 bases in the middle. CDR1 and CDR2 from the germline V gene are SGHNT and YENEEA. CDR3 nucleotide sequence: TGTGCCAGCAGCTTTTCCGGGAGCGAGCAGTACTTC. Its protein product is CASSFSGSEQYF.

This clone was counted once. The DNA for the CDR3 is TGTGCCAGCAGTTGGACCCTCCAAGCGGGGGGAAAGAATGAGCAGTTCTTC. Translation gives CASSWTLQAGGKNEQFF. This chain joins TRBV27 and TRBJ2-1; 9 nucleotides agree with TRBD2. Germline V CDR1 and CDR2: MNHEY, SMNVEV (reference sequence). V lost 4 bases and J lost 7; bases outside the gene matches: 14. The CDR3 is 17 amino acids.

The chain uses TRBV5-4 and TRBJ1-2; 7 nucleotides agree with TRBD1. V shed 4 bases and J 3 bases; nucleotides not matched to a gene: 3. The CDR3 is 13 amino acids. Germline V lookup: CDR1 SGHNT, CDR2 YYREEE (reference sequence). This chain's CDR3 is CASSPDRDYGYTF. The DNA of the CDR3 is TGTGCCAGCAGCCCCGACAGGGACTATGGCTACACCTTC.

A single count supports this clone. A read error may produce the germline difference seen at one junction end. This rearrangement joins TRBV5-1 to TRBJ2-7; D call uncertain. The CDR3 is 16 residues long. Germline CDR1 and CDR2: SGHRS and YFSETQ. CDR3 DNA sequence: TGCGCCAGCGGCTTGGGTAGCTGGTTGACGGCCTACGAGCAGTACTTC. Translated: CASGLGSWLTAYEQYF. Using reference TRBV5-1 and TRBJ2-7 for the parts outside the CDR3, the full variable domain is KAGVTQTPRYLIKTRGQQVTLSCSPISGHRSVSWYQQTPGQGLQFLFEYFSETQRNKGNFPGRFSGRQFSNSRSEMNVSTLELGDSALYLCASGLGSWLTAYEQYFGPGTRLTVT.

The V call is TRBV7-8, the J call TRBJ1-5; 10 bases align to TRBD1. Germline V lookup: CDR1 SGHVS, CDR2 FQNEAQ. J was trimmed by 2 bases and V by 5 bases; bases with no gene match: 0. This CDR3 contains 14 residues. The DNA for the CDR3 is TGTGCCAGCAGCGGGACAGGGGGCAATCAGCCCCAGCATTTT. It is translated as CASSGTGGNQPQHF. Using reference TRBV7-8 and TRBJ1-5 for the parts outside the CDR3, the full variable domain is GAGVSQSPRYKVAKRGQDVALRCDPISGHVSLFWYQQALGQGPEFLTYFQNEAQLDKSGLPSDRFFAERPEGSVSTLKIQRTQQEDSAVYLCASSGTGGNQPQHFGDGTRLSIL.

A word on this clone: One junction end does not reproduce the germline sequence, and a read error may be involved. The chain is built from TRBV5-5 and TRBJ2-7; TRBD2 is a possible D gene (5 bases). From germline, CDR1 is SGHKS and CDR2 YYEKEE (reference sequence). The CDR3 consists of 17 residues. DNA for the CDR3: TGTGCCAGCAGCTTGGCCTCGGACGATGGGTGGCTCGGGGAGCAGCACTTC. This codes for CASSLASDDGWLGEQHF. Full variable domain (rest looked up from reference TRBV5-5 and TRBJ2-7): DAGVTQSPTHLIKTRGQQVTLRCSPISGHKSVSWYQQVLGQGPQFIFQYYEKEERGRGNFPDRFSARQFPNYSSELNVNALLLGDSALYLCASSLASDDGWLGEQHFGPGTRLTVT.

CDR3 in DNA: TGTGCCAGCAGTTGGGACACTGGAAACACCATATATTTT. Translating gives CASSWDTGNTIYF. The chain is built from TRBV9 and TRBJ1-3, with D tentatively TRBD1 (6 bases). The CDR3 extends over 13 amino acids. Trimming took off 5 bases at V and 2 bases at J, with 8 bases between the two ends. Germline CDR1 and CDR2: SGDLS and YYNGEE. The full variable domain, completed using reference TRBV9 and TRBJ1-3, is DSGVTQTPKHLITATGQRVTLRCSPRSGDLSVYWYQQSLDQGLQFLIQYYNGEERAKGNILERFSAQQFPDLHSELNLSSLELGDSALYFCASSWDTGNTIYFGEGSWLTVV.

This chain joins TRBV4-3 and TRBJ2-1; D uncertain. The V gene's germline CDR1 is LGHNA and CDR2 YSLEER. The CDR3 loop spans 13 amino acids. V was pared by 0 bases and J by 4 bases, with 4 bases between. The CDR3 sequence is CASSQDTYNEQFF. DNA for the CDR3: TGCGCCAGCAGCCAAGACACATACAATGAGCAGTTCTTC.

V and J are TRBV28 and TRBJ2-7; D unclear. The CDR3 runs 15 residues. Looked up from germline, CDR1 is MDHEN and CDR2 is SYDVKM. The V and J ends lost 2 bases and 3 bases respectively, with 14 bases between them. CDR3 in DNA: TGTGCCAGCAGTTTACCGGGTGGCGTTAGCTACGAGCAGTACTTC. It encodes CASSLPGGVSYEQYF. Variable domain in full (rest from reference TRBV28 and TRBJ2-7): DVKVTQSSRYLVKRTGEKVFLECVQDMDHENMFWYRQDPGLGLRLIYFSYDVKMKEKGDIPEGYSVSREKKERFSLILESASTNQTSMYLCASSLPGGVSYEQYFGPGTRLTVT.